A single sample gave rise to the 22 T cell receptor beta chains below, sequenced in a study of blood T cell repertoires in COVID-19 (dated by TCRdb to the early 2020s). The library was built by means of the immunoSEQ multiplex PCR assay. Entries here come from immuneACCESS through TCRdb and include only in-frame sequences with V and J called. Some clones fail to appear in such tables; in the studies checked, an unresolved V gene covers under half of the shortfall, and the cause of the remainder is unknown. The sample table shows roughly 230,000 clones, and 89% are seen once. Around 4.6% of the sample belongs to the ten largest clones. Sequencing used peripheral blood. All receptors come from a woman aged 40 to 50 who had recovered from COVID-19.

The chain links TRBV5-1 to TRBJ2-7, with TRBD2 matching 10 bases. CDR3 length equals 16 residues. The trim removed 2 bases at V and 4 bases at J, leaving 9 bases unmatched. Germline V gene lookup returns CDR1 SGHRS and CDR2 YFSETQ. This CDR3 reads CASSFPGLAKLYEQYV. CDR3 coding DNA: TGCGCCAGCAGCTTCCCGGGACTAGCGAAACTTTACGAGCAGTACGTC.

In its sample, this clone was seen once. The chain couples TRBV6-2 or TRBV6-3 to TRBJ1-2; D is ambiguous. CDR1 is MNHEY and CDR2 is SVGEGT in the germline V gene. The CDR3 is 13 residues long. The V and J ends lost 4 bases and 2 bases respectively, with 8 bases between them. CDR3 DNA: TGTGCCAGCAGTTTCCAGGAAAACTATGGCTACACCTTC. Translation: CASSFQENYGYTF.

The CDR3 DNA reads as TGCGCCAGCAGCCAAGACGCAGTCACCCCCGGGGAGCTGTTTTTT. This translates into CASSQDAVTPGELFF. The J gene is TRBJ2-2, the V gene TRBV4-1, with D unclear. This CDR3 is built from 15 residues. Trimming took 0 bases from V and 6 from J, leaving 11 bases between them. Germline assignment: CDR1 MGHRA and CDR2 YSYEKL.

The chain uses TRBV5-1 and TRBJ1-2, with 7 positions matching TRBD1. The germline V gene has CDR1 SGHRS and CDR2 YFSETQ. J gave up 5 bases and V 5 bases, and 9 bases lay outside the gene matches. The CDR3 runs to 14 residues. CDR3 amino acids: CASRVMGQTYGYTF. CDR3 in DNA: TGCGCCAGCAGGGTAATGGGACAGACTTATGGCTACACCTTC.

The rearrangement links TRBV3-1 (or the pseudogene TRBV3-2) to TRBJ1-2; D unclear. Trimming removed 5 bases at V and 3 bases at J, with 13 bases between. This CDR3 spans 14 amino acids. CDR1 is LGHDT and CDR2 is YNNKEL in the germline V gene (reference sequence). In DNA, the CDR3 is TGTGCCAGCAGCTTGGGTCCCCAGGACTATGGCTACACCTTC. Translating it yields CASSLGPQDYGYTF.

This rearrangement joins TRBV24-1 to TRBJ2-3; D gene unclear. This CDR3 is 12 amino acids long. Looked up from germline, CDR1 is KGHDR and CDR2 is SFDVKD. Trimming cost V 4 bases and J 3 bases, with 4 bases left between them. Here the CDR3 DNA reads TGTGCCACCAGTGACTCGACAGATACGCAGTATTTT. As protein: CATSDSTDTQYF.

The chain recombines TRBV11-3 with TRBJ2-5; 9 nucleotides agree with TRBD2. V lost 5 bases to trimming and J lost 5 bases; unmatched junction nucleotides: 6. There are 14 residues in the CDR3. Germline V lookup: CDR1 SGHNT, CDR2 YENEEA. As DNA, the CDR3 is TGTGCCAGCAGCGCGCGGGAGGGCCGTGAGACCCAGTACTTC. This gives the protein CASSAREGRETQYF.

The CDR3 protein is CASSPVGLGTGELFF. CDR3 sequence (DNA): TGTGCCAGCAGCCCGGTGGGACTGGGCACCGGGGAGCTGTTTTTT. V usage is TRBV5-4 and J usage is TRBJ2-2; a weak D match, TRBD2 (6 bases). This CDR3 contains 15 residues. V was trimmed by 4 bases and J by 4 bases, leaving 14 bases between them. Germline values: CDR1 SGHNT, CDR2 YYREEE (reference sequence).

The V and J genes are TRBV5-1 and TRBJ2-3; 15 bases agree with TRBD2. The V gene's germline CDR1 is SGHRS and CDR2 YFSETQ. The CDR3 runs to 18 residues. V trimming: 3 bases; J trimming: 1 base; junction bases outside the gene matches: 6. CDR3 coding DNA: TGCGCCAGCAGCTCGGGACTAGCGGGGGGCGAGGGCACAGATACGCAGTATTTT. Protein product: CASSSGLAGGEGTDTQYF.

V usage is TRBV14 and J usage is TRBJ2-4; TRBD1 matches at 10 bases. The CDR3 loop spans 15 amino acids. Per the germline V gene, CDR1 is SGHDN and CDR2 is FVKESK. The ends lost 2 bases at V and 11 bases at J; junction bases unmatched: 9. This CDR3 is CASSQRTGGTGVQYF. In nucleotides, the CDR3 is TGTGCCAGCAGCCAAAGGACAGGGGGGACAGGGGTTCAGTACTTC.

The chain has TRBV10-1 and TRBJ1-1; a weak D match, TRBD1 (5 bases). From germline, CDR1 is WNHNN and CDR2 SYGVQD (reference sequence). This CDR3 has 11 residues. Trimming shortened V by 4 bases and J by 10 bases, and 10 bases separated the two germline ends. The chain's CDR3 is CASSVVGGAFF. The CDR3 DNA reads TGCGCCAGCAGTGTCGTGGGGGGAGCTTTCTTT.

This sequence joins TRBV7-8 and TRBJ1-5; possible D gene TRBD1, 5 bases. CDR3 length: 15 amino acids. CDR1 and CDR2 from the germline V gene are SGHVS and FQNEAQ. V was shortened by 1 base and J by 5 bases, with 12 bases between the two germline ends. For the CDR3, the DNA is TGTGCCAGCAGCTTAGTATATGGGGCGGATCAGCCCCAGCATTTT. This encodes CASSLVYGADQPQHF.

This clone occurred once. The chain links TRBV7-8 to TRBJ2-1; a possible D gene is TRBD2 (5 bases). V was pared by 1 base and J by 1 base, with 8 bases between. Germline-derived CDR1 and CDR2 are SGHVS and FQNEAQ. The CDR3 is 15 amino acids. This CDR3 reads CASSLDEGSYNEQFF. The CDR3 coding sequence is TGTGCCAGCAGCTTAGATGAGGGTTCCTACAATGAGCAGTTCTTC.

The chain couples TRBV24-1 to TRBJ2-3, with 7 bases that match TRBD2. Trimming removed 2 bases from V and 1 base from J; junction bases left unmatched: 2. This CDR3 spans 15 amino acids. Germline V CDR1 and CDR2: KGHDR, SFDVKD. The CDR3 region has the DNA TGTGCCACCAGTGATTACGGACTAGGCACAGATACGCAGTATTTT. Protein product: CATSDYGLGTDTQYF.

This clone was seen only once. The same CDR3 is also encoded by other DNA sequences in this sample. DNA for the CDR3: TGTGCCAGCAGCCCGGGAACCTACGAGCAGTACTTC. Its translation: CASSPGTYEQYF. V and J are TRBV11-2 and TRBJ2-7; maybe TRBD2 (5 bases). The CDR3 spans 12 residues. V lost 5 bases, J lost 2 bases, and 7 bases lay in between. The germline CDR1 and CDR2 sequences are SGHAT and FQNNGV. Full variable domain (outside the CDR3, taken from reference TRBV11-2 and TRBJ2-7): EAGVAQSPRYKIIEKRQSVAFWCNPISGHATLYWYQQILGQGPKLLIQFQNNGVVDDSQLPKDRFSAERLKGVDSTLKIQPAKLEDSAVYLCASSPGTYEQYFGPGTRLTVT.

This chain joins TRBV20-1 and TRBJ1-4; unclear D gene. Trimming cost V 0 bases and J 8 bases, with 4 bases left between them. The germline CDR1 and CDR2 sequences are DFQATT and SNEGSKA (reference sequence). The CDR3 consists of 11 residues. This CDR3 reads CSARDPEKLFF. CDR3 bases: TGCAGTGCTAGAGATCCAGAAAAACTGTTTTTT.

The J gene is TRBJ2-1, the V gene TRBV14, with 10 bases matching TRBD2. This CDR3 spans 16 amino acids. The J segment lost 5 bases and the V segment lost 1 base, leaving 5 bases of the junction unmatched. CDR1 and CDR2 from the germline V gene are SGHDN and FVKESK. The CDR3 protein is CASSQVGTSGNNEQFF. In DNA form, the CDR3 reads TGTGCCAGCAGCCAAGTAGGCACTAGCGGGAACAATGAGCAGTTCTTC.

The chain employs TRBV30 and TRBJ1-2; a weak D match, TRBD1 (5 bases). This CDR3 contains 11 residues. Trimming shortened V by 1 base and J by 8 bases, and 8 bases separated the two germline ends. The germline gives CDR1 GTSNPN, CDR2 SVGIG (reference sequence). The DNA of the CDR3 is TGTGCCTGGAGTGCGGGGGGAGGCTACACCTTC. It is translated as CAWSAGGGYTF.

The chain combines TRBV5-5 with TRBJ2-7; the D is unclear. Per germline, CDR1 SGHKS and CDR2 YYEKEE (reference sequence). The CDR3 has 12 residues. Between the trimmed V and J ends, which lost 4 bases and 3 bases, there was a span of 8 bases. The CDR3 bases are TGTGCCAGCAGCCCGACTCTCTACGAGCAGTACTTC. Translated: CASSPTLYEQYF.

The chain uses TRBV6-4 and TRBJ2-3; D remains unclear. The CDR3 spans 15 residues. Germline CDR1 and CDR2: MRHNA and SNTAGT. V lost 0 bases and J 4 bases, leaving 11 bases between the germline ends. CDR3 sequence: CASSDSAQASDTQYF. The CDR3 DNA follows: TGTGCCAGCAGTGACTCCGCGCAGGCCTCAGATACGCAGTATTTT.

The rearrangement links TRBV19 to TRBJ1-2; perhaps TRBD1 as D (6 bases). Germline V gene data show CDR1 as LNHDA and CDR2 as SQIVND (reference sequence). The CDR3 runs to 13 residues. Trimming removed 6 bases from V and 4 bases from J, with 12 bases in between. CDR3 DNA: TGTGCCAGTAGACACCAGGACAGCTATGGCTACACCTTC. It yields the protein CASRHQDSYGYTF.

The rearrangement links TRBV3-1 (or the pseudogene TRBV3-2) to TRBJ2-4; possibly TRBD1 for D (6 bases). The V and J ends lost 2 bases and 1 base respectively, with 9 bases between them. Germline V gives CDR1 LGHDT, CDR2 YNNKEL (reference sequence). This CDR3 region has 15 residues. The CDR3 DNA reads as TGTGCCAGCAGCCAACCGAGGGGGGCCAAAAACATTCAGTACTTC. Protein product: CASSQPRGAKNIQYF.